A selection of T cell receptor beta chains follows, all from one sample in a study of T cell responses to AZD1222 COVID-19 vaccine. Profiling relied on immunoSEQ multiplex PCR, and the TCRdb table lists in-frame clones only, not all of them. The data contain around 140,000 clones, roughly 85% of them singletons. The sample was peripheral blood, taken 28 days after the second dose of the MenACWY control vaccine. The receptors were gathered from an adult who received the MenACWY meningococcal vaccine as a control. Both conserved end residues are part of each CDR3. D genes are given only for firm matches. Rows give clone size only sometimes, using once, few, many, or a class for an expanded clone.

d_call	clone_size	v_call	j_call	cdr3_aa	cdr3_nt
-	-	TRBV5-4	TRBJ1-2	CASGGALRRGYTF	TGTGCCAGCGGGGGGGCCCTTCGGCGAGGCTACACCTTC
-	-	TRBV5-1	TRBJ2-2	CASSLEAGGIANTGELFF	TGCGCCAGCAGCTTGGAGGCAGGGGGGATAGCGAACACCGGGGAGCTGTTTTTT
-	once	TRBV5-1	TRBJ1-6	CASSLAVRDSPLHF	TGCGCCAGCAGCTTGGCGGTCAGGGATTCACCCCTCCACTTT
-	-	TRBV5-6	TRBJ1-5	CASSSFGQIGRQPQHF	TGTGCCAGCAGCTCGTTCGGCCAGATCGGACGGCAGCCCCAGCATTTT
TRBD2	-	TRBV9	TRBJ2-7	CASSGSGTSGKGPQYF	TGTGCCAGCAGCGGCTCCGGGACTAGCGGGAAGGGGCCGCAGTACTTC
-	-	TRBV19	TRBJ2-2	CASTLRGGANTGELFF	TGTGCCAGTACCCTACGAGGGGGGGCGAACACCGGGGAGCTGTTTTTT
-	-	TRBV13	TRBJ1-2	CASRKGIKGDGYTF	TGTGCCAGCAGGAAGGGAATTAAGGGCGATGGCTACACCTTC
TRBD1	-	TRBV5-1	TRBJ1-4	CASSPGQGGGEKLFF	TGCGCCAGCAGCCCTGGACAGGGCGGGGGGGAAAAACTGTTTTTT
-	-	TRBV25-1	TRBJ1-2	CASSTGQTYGYTF	TGTGCCAGCAGTACGGGACAAACCTATGGCTACACCTTC
-	-	TRBV7-2	TRBJ1-2	CASSLDIGDYGYTF	TGTGCCAGCAGCTTAGATATAGGGGACTATGGCTACACCTTC
-	few	TRBV28	TRBJ1-4	CASSLGGNEKLFF	TGTGCCAGCAGTTTAGGAGGGAATGAAAAACTGTTTTTT
TRBD1	-	TRBV5-5	TRBJ1-5	CASSRDRGGNQPQHF	TGTGCCAGCAGCCGCGACAGGGGTGGCAATCAGCCCCAGCATTTT
-	-	TRBV3-1/TRBV3-2	TRBJ2-7	CASSQWGTGESDEQYF	TGTGCCAGCAGCCAATGGGGGACGGGAGAATCGGACGAGCAGTACTTC
-	-	TRBV25-1	TRBJ2-7	CASSGRGRVLEQYF	TGTGCCAGCAGCGGCAGGGGCCGAGTCCTCGAGCAGTACTTC
TRBD1	-	TRBV7-7	TRBJ2-2	CASSLGGQGHRELFF	TGTGCCAGCAGCTTAGGTGGACAGGGGCACAGGGAGCTGTTTTTT